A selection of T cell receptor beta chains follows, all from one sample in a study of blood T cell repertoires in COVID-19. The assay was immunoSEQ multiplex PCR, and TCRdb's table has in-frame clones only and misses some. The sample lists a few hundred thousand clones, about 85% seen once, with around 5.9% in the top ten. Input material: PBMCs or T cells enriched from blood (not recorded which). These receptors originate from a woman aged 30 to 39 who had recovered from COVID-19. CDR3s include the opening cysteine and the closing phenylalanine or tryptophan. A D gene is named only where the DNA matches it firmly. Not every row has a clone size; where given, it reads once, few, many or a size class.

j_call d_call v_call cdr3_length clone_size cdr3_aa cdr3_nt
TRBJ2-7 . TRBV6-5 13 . CASSLTRPYEQYF TGTGCCAGCAGTCTCACTAGGCCTTACGAGCAGTACTTC
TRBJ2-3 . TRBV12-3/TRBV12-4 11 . CASSSGDTQYF TGTGCCAGCAGTTCCGGAGATACGCAGTATTTT
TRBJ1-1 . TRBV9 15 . CASSVGGQMNTEAFF TGTGCCAGCAGCGTAGGAGGTCAGATGAACACTGAAGCTTTCTTT
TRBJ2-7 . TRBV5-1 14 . CASSLGTENYEQYF TGCGCCAGCAGCTTGGGGACAGAGAACTACGAGCAGTACTTC
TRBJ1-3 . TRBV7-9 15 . CASSFFGQSGNTIYF TGTGCCAGCAGCTTTTTCGGACAGTCTGGAAACACCATATATTTT
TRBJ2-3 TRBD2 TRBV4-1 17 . CASSQDASGGPVDTQYF TGCGCCAGCAGCCAAGATGCTAGCGGGGGTCCTGTGGATACGCAGTATTTT
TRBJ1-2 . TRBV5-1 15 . CASSFEGRVIYGYTF TGCGCCAGCAGCTTCGAAGGGCGGGTAATCTATGGCTACACCTTC
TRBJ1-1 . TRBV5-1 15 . CASSLEGHEGTEAFF TGCGCCAGCAGCTTGGAGGGACATGAGGGCACTGAAGCTTTCTTT
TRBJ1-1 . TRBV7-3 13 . CASSLSGGPEAFF TGTGCCAGCAGCTTAAGCGGGGGTCCTGAAGCTTTCTTT
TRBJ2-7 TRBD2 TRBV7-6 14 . CASSRSGDGYEQYF TGTGCCAGCAGCCGAAGCGGGGACGGCTACGAGCAGTACTTC
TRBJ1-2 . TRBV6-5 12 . CATARSGYGYTF TGTGCCACCGCCCGGAGTGGCTATGGCTACACCTTC
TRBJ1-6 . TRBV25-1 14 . CASSESSGRSPLHF TGTGCCAGCAGTGAATCTTCAGGCCGTTCACCCCTCCACTTT
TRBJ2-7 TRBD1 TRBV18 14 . CASSQDRGGYEQYF TGTGCCAGCTCGCAAGACAGGGGAGGATACGAGCAGTACTTC
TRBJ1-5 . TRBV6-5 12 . CASTAGPQPQHF TGTGCCAGCACCGCAGGGCCTCAGCCCCAGCATTTT
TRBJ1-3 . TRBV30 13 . CAMAGGSGNTIYF TGTGCCATGGCCGGGGGTTCTGGAAACACCATATATTTT
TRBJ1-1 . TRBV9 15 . CASSVEGGANTEAFF TGTGCCAGCAGCGTAGAGGGAGGGGCCAACACTGAAGCTTTCTTT
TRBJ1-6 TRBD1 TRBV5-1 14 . CASSLDREDSPLHF TGCGCCAGCAGCCTCGACAGGGAGGATTCACCCCTCCACTTT
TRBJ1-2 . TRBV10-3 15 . CAISGVAPADYGYTF TGTGCCATCAGTGGCGTGGCACCGGCGGACTATGGCTACACCTTC
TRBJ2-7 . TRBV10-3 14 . CAISESGDMYEQYF TGTGCCATCAGTGAGTCTGGGGACATGTACGAGCAGTACTTC
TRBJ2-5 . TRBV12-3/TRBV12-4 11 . CASSLRETQYF TGTGCCAGCAGTTTGAGGGAGACCCAGTACTTC
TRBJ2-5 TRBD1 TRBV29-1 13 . CSVDRDGEWTQYF TGCAGCGTAGACAGGGATGGGGAATGGACCCAGTACTTC
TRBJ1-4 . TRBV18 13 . CASSPGVGEKLFF TGTGCCAGCTCACCCGGGGTTGGTGAAAAACTGTTTTTT
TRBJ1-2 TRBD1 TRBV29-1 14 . CSVQPGQGAGGYTF TGCAGCGTTCAACCGGGACAGGGGGCGGGTGGCTACACCTTC
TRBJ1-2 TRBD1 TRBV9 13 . CASSVGTGDGYTF TGTGCCAGCAGCGTAGGCACAGGGGATGGCTACACCTTC
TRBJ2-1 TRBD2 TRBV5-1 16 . CASSLAPSGGPNEQFF TGCGCCAGCAGCTTGGCCCCAAGCGGGGGGCCGAATGAGCAGTTCTTC
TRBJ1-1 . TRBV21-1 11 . CASSKGGRAFF TGTGCCAGCAGCAAAGGGGGCCGAGCTTTCTTT
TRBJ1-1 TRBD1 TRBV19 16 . CASSPRQGAGDTEAFF TGTGCCAGTAGTCCCCGACAGGGGGCAGGGGACACTGAAGCTTTCTTT
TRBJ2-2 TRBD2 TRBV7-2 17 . CASSPTSGGFYTGELFF TGTGCCAGCAGCCCCACCAGCGGGGGTTTTTACACCGGGGAGCTGTTTTTT
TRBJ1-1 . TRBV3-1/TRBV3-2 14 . CASTRGAANTEAFF TGTGCCAGCACCCGCGGGGCGGCCAACACTGAAGCTTTCTTT
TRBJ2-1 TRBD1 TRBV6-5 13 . CASRDRGHHEQFF TGTGCCAGCAGGGACAGGGGCCACCATGAGCAGTTCTTC
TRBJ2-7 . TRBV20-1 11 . CSARTLYEQYF TGCAGTGCTAGAACCCTATACGAGCAGTACTTC
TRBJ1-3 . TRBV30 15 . CAWSVGGNNGNTIYF TGTGCCTGGAGTGTAGGGGGAAATAACGGAAACACCATATATTTT
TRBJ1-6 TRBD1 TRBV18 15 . CASSRTGTANSPLHF TGTGCCAGCTCACGAACCGGGACAGCTAATTCACCCCTCCACTTT
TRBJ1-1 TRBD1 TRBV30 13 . CAWIRTGYTEAFF TGTGCCTGGATCCGGACAGGGTACACTGAAGCTTTCTTT
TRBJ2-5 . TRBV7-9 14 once CASSPSQIQETQYF TGTGCCAGCAGCCCTTCACAGATTCAAGAGACCCAGTACTTC
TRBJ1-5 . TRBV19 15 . CASSTPPNGYQPQHF TGTGCCAGTAGCACCCCTCCGAACGGTTATCAGCCCCAGCATTTT
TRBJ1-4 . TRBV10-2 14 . CASTPASGDEKLFF TGCGCCAGCACCCCAGCCAGCGGGGATGAAAAACTGTTTTTT
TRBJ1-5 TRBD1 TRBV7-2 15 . CASSHRTGGDQPQHF TGTGCCAGCAGCCATAGGACAGGGGGAGATCAGCCCCAGCATTTT
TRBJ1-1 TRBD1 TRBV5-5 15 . CASSSKTGPNTEAFF TGTGCCAGCAGTTCAAAGACAGGGCCTAACACTGAAGCTTTCTTT
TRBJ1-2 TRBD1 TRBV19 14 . CASSVEQGSHGYTF TGTGCCAGTAGTGTCGAACAGGGGTCTCATGGCTACACCTTC
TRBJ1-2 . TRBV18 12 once CASSPGPRGYTF TGTGCCAGCTCACCTGGGCCTCGTGGCTACACCTTC